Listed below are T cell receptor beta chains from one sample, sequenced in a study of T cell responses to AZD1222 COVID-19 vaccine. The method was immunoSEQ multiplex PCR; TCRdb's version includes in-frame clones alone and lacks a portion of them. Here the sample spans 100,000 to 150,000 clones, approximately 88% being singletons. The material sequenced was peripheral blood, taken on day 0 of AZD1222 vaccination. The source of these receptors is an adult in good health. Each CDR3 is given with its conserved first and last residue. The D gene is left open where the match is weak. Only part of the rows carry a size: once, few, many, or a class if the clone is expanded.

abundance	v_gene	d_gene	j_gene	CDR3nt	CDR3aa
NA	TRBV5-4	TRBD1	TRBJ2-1	TGTGCCAGCAGCCTCCCGACAGGGGGCCAACATTTAAGCTCCTACAATGAGCAGTTCTTC	CASSLPTGGQHLSSYNEQFF
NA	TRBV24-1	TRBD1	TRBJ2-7	TGTGCCACCAGTGAGTCCGGGACAGGAGACTACGAGCAGTACTTC	CATSESGTGDYEQYF
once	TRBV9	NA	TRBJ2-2	TGTGCCAGCAGCCTACGAATGGCGTCGGACACCGGGGAGCTGTTTTTT	CASSLRMASDTGELFF
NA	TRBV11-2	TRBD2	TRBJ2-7	TGTGCCAGCAGCTTATCCGGGACTAGCGGGAGGCGCGAGCAGTACTTC	CASSLSGTSGRREQYF
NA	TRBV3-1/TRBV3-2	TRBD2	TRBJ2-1	TGTGCCAGCAGCCAAGGACTAGCGTTCTACAATGAGCAGTTCTTC	CASSQGLAFYNEQFF
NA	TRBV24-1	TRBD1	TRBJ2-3	TGTGCCACCAGTGAATCGGACAGGGGATTCGGTACGCAGTATTTT	CATSESDRGFGTQYF
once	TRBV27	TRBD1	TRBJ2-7	TGTGCCAGCAGTATCAGACAGGGGAATTCCTACGAGCAGTACTTC	CASSIRQGNSYEQYF
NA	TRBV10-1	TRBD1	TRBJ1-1	TGCGCCAGCAGTGGGGGGACAGGGGGTTCTGAAGCTTTCTTT	CASSGGTGGSEAFF
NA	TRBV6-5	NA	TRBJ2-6	TGTGCCAGCAGTTACGGTGTGGGGGCGGGGGCCAACGTCCTGACTTTC	CASSYGVGAGANVLTF
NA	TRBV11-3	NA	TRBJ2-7	TGTGCCAGCGGCCCGAACTTATCAAGCTACGAGCAGTACTTC	CASGPNLSSYEQYF
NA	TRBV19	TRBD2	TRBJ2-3	TGTGCCAGTAGTAAGGGTAGCGGGAGAGGAAATACGCAGTATTTT	CASSKGSGRGNTQYF
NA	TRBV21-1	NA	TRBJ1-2	TGTGCCAGCAACACCACCCCGGGACAGGGGACTAGTTGGTTAATCTATGGCTACACCTTC	CASNTTPGQGTSWLIYGYTF
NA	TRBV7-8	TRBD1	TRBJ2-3	TGTGCCAGCAGCTTAGTTTGGGACAGAAGCACAGATACGCAGTATTTT	CASSLVWDRSTDTQYF
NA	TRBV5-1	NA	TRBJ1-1	TGCGCCAGCAGCTTGGAGAGGGGTTACACTGAAGCTTTCTTT	CASSLERGYTEAFF
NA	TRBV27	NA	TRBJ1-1	TGTGCCAGCACCCCTAATGCCGGTCAGACTGAAGCTTTCTTT	CASTPNAGQTEAFF
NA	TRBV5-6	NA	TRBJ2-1	TGTGCCAGCAGCCCACGATACAATGAGCAGTTCTTC	CASSPRYNEQFF
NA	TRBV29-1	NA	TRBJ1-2	TGCAGCGTTGAAGCCGACTATGGCTACACCTTC	CSVEADYGYTF
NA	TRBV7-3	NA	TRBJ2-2	TGTGCCAGCAGGAGAGCTAGGGGTAACACCGGGGAGCTGTTTTTT	CASRRARGNTGELFF
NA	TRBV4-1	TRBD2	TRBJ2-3	TGCGCCAGCAGGGGCGGGAGGGCTGAGGGTACGCAGTATTTT	CASRGGRAEGTQYF
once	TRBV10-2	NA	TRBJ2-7	TGCGCCAGCAGTGAGTCCTACGAGCAGTACTTC	CASSESYEQYF
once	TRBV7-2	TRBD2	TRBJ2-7	TGTGCCAGCAGCTTTGGGACTAGCGGGAGTATGGCGTTATACGAGCAGTACTTC	CASSFGTSGSMALYEQYF
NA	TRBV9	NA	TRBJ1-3	TGTGCCAGCAGCGTAGATAGGGGGACTGGAAACACCATATATTTT	CASSVDRGTGNTIYF
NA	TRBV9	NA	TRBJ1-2	TGTGCCAGCAGCGAGGGGGGGGCAGGACCCCTTGACTATGGCTACACCTTC	CASSEGGAGPLDYGYTF
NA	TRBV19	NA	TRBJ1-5	TGTGCCAGTAGTATAGGTCGGGGTTATCAGCCCCAGCATTTT	CASSIGRGYQPQHF
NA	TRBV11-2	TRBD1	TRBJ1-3	TGTGCCAGCAGCCGAAATGGACAGGGGGCTGGAAACACCATATATTTT	CASSRNGQGAGNTIYF
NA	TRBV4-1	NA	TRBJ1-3	TGCGCCAGCAGCCAAGAGGGAATGGCTGGAAACACCATATATTTT	CASSQEGMAGNTIYF
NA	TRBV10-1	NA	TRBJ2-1	TGCGCCAGCAGTGAGGTTCTATTGGGTCCTAATGAGCAGTTCTTC	CASSEVLLGPNEQFF